These 29 T cell receptor beta chains were sequenced from one sample in a study of T-cell memory formation after mild COVID-19. TCRdb reanalysed the 5' RACE reads using MiXCR and keeps one entry per CDR3 protein. The sample has 350,000 to 450,000 distinct CDR3 sequences, 15% to 25% seen once. Sample: PBMCs or a T cell subset sorted from them (not recorded which). All receptors derive from an adult woman who had mild COVID-19 (a few samples of this study predate the infection). Cell type and time point are not known.

A few counts support this clonotype. In DNA, the CDR3 is TGTGCCAGCAGCCCAGGGGCGGCCCCGACAGATACGCAGTATTTT. Its translation is CASSPGAAPTDTQYF. The J gene is TRBJ2-3, the V gene TRBV7-9; D possibly corresponds to TRBD1 (6 bases). CDR1 SEHNR and CDR2 FQNEAQ come from the germline V gene (reference sequence). V shed 5 bases and J shed 3 bases, with 15 bases lying between them. This CDR3 has 15 residues. Supplemented by reference TRBV7-9 and TRBJ2-3, the full variable domain reads DTGVSQNPRHKITKRGQNVTFRCDPISEHNRLYWYRQTLGQGPEFLTYFQNEAQLEKSRLLSDRFSAERPKGSFSTLEIQRTEQGDSAMYLCASSPGAAPTDTQYFGPGTRLTVL.

The chain uses TRBV7-2 and TRBJ2-1; tentative D call: TRBD1 (6 bases). This CDR3 spans 15 amino acids. Germline V gene sequence: CDR1 SGHTA, CDR2 FQGNSA. V lost 6 bases, J lost 7 bases, and 19 bases lay in between. The CDR3 nucleotides read TGTGCCAGCAGTTCAAAGATCCCAGGGGCGAATGAGCAGTTCTTC. Translated, it gives CASSSKIPGANEQFF.

This chain links TRBV13 with TRBJ2-1; D is unclear. Trimming left V 5 bases short and J 10 bases short, with 18 bases between. This CDR3 contains 14 residues. The germline CDR1 and CDR2 sequences are PRHDT and FYEKMQ (reference sequence). The CDR3 DNA sequence: TGTGCCAGCAGCCCGAATTACGCTGGGCGGGAGCAGTTCTTC. It specifies CASSPNYAGREQFF. Together with reference TRBV13 and TRBJ2-1, the CDR3 gives the full variable domain: AAGVIQSPRHLIKEKRETATLKCYPIPRHDTVYWYQQGPGQDPQFLISFYEKMQSDKGSIPDRFSAQQFSDYHSELNMSSLELGDSALYFCASSPNYAGREQFFGPGTRLTVL.

The chain has TRBV5-1 and TRBJ2-1; 8 nucleotides agree with TRBD1. The CDR3 has 15 residues. The junction had 6 bases not matched to a gene; V was cut back by 2 bases and J by 5 bases. Germline V gives CDR1 SGHRS, CDR2 YFSETQ. The CDR3 reads CASSFRQGKHNEQFF. The CDR3 DNA is TGCGCCAGCAGCTTTCGACAGGGGAAGCACAATGAGCAGTTCTTC.

This clonotype was observed a handful of times. The V gene is TRBV7-9, the J gene TRBJ2-7, with D tentatively TRBD1 or TRBD2 (5 bases each). V was trimmed by 4 bases and J by 8 bases, leaving 24 bases between them. CDR3 size: 16 residues. Per germline, CDR1 SEHNR and CDR2 FQNEAQ (reference sequence). CDR3 protein: CASSSTLGTELRKQYF. In DNA, the CDR3 is TGTGCCAGCAGCTCGACCCTCGGGACCGAACTACGAAAGCAGTACTTC.

This clonotype was seen at least ten times. This chain links TRBV12-3 or TRBV12-4 with TRBJ1-1, with D possibly matching TRBD1 (6 bases). The CDR3 runs to 14 residues. V was trimmed by 6 bases and J by 5 bases, leaving 16 bases between them. The CDR3 sequence is CASSTLGGLTEAFF. The CDR3 bases are TGTGCCAGCAGCACGCTAGGGGGGTTAACTGAAGCTTTCTTT.

The rearrangement joins TRBV7-2 to TRBJ2-2, with 11 bases that match TRBD2. Germline trimming cut 7 bases from V and 8 bases from J; bases unmatched to any gene: 9. This CDR3 is 15 amino acids long. Germline-derived CDR1 and CDR2 are SGHTA and FQGNSA. In nucleotides, the CDR3 is TGTGCCAGCACCTATAGCGGGAGGGCGTCGGGGGAGCTGTTTTTT. Protein sequence: CASTYSGRASGELFF.

This clonotype turned up a few times. CDR3 in amino acids: CASSSPNLLAGGQDEQFF. CDR3 coding DNA: TGTGCCAGCAGTTCCCCCAACCTACTAGCGGGGGGGCAGGATGAGCAGTTCTTC. V usage is TRBV12-3 or TRBV12-4 and J usage is TRBJ2-1, with 13 positions matching TRBD2. The CDR3 is made up of 18 amino acids. The V and J ends lost 4 bases and 8 bases, in that order; junction bases with no gene match: 14.

The V call is TRBV5-1, the J call TRBJ1-1; TRBD1 matches 8 bases. CDR1 SGHRS and CDR2 YFSETQ come from the germline V gene. This CDR3 comprises 15 residues. Trimming removed 4 bases from V and 0 bases from J; junction bases left unmatched: 5. The CDR3: CASSTLTGVNTEAFF. For the CDR3, the DNA is TGCGCCAGCAGCACTCTGACAGGGGTGAACACTGAAGCTTTCTTT.

This clonotype was recorded a few times. The V gene is TRBV20-1, the J gene TRBJ2-7, with 7 bases that match TRBD1. There are 13 residues in the CDR3. After removal of 6 bases from V and 0 bases from J, the junction contained 5 bases not matched to a gene. Germline V gene sequence: CDR1 DFQATT, CDR2 SNEGSKA (reference sequence). CDR3 protein: CSAQTGISYEQYF. CDR3 sequence (DNA): TGCAGTGCCCAGACAGGGATCTCCTACGAGCAGTACTTC.

The sample holds a few counts of this clonotype. The rearrangement links TRBV7-2 to TRBJ1-2; 9 nucleotides agree with TRBD1. The CDR3 totals 15 residues. Trimming removed 2 bases from V and 4 bases from J; junction bases left unmatched: 5. Germline values: CDR1 SGHTA, CDR2 FQGNSA. The CDR3 DNA is TGTGCCAGCAGCTTACCGGGACAGGGATCCTATGGCTACACCTTC. As protein: CASSLPGQGSYGYTF.

In this sample, this clonotype turned up once. The junction departs from the called germline gene at one end, perhaps through a read error. The rearrangement uses TRBV20-1 and TRBJ1-5, with D possibly TRBD1 on 6 matching bases. Germline assignment: CDR1 DFQATT and CDR2 SNEGSKA (reference sequence). The CDR3 runs to 14 residues. The CDR3 protein is CSATDRRSNQHQHF. CDR3 bases: TGCAGTGCCACCGACAGGAGAAGCAATCAGCACCAGCATTTT.

CDR3 nucleotides: TGTGCCAGCTCACGAACCCTCGGGACAAAATACAATGAGCAGTTCTTC. This sequence encodes CASSRTLGTKYNEQFF. The chain employs TRBV18 and TRBJ2-1; D may be TRBD1 (6 bases). The ends were cut back, 4 bases at V and 4 bases at J, with 17 bases in the middle. The CDR3 runs to 16 residues. Looked up from germline, CDR1 is KGHSH and CDR2 is LQKENI.

In DNA form, the CDR3 reads TGTGCCAGCAGTGCAGAACTACAACGGTTCTACGAGCAGTACTTC. Amino acids: CASSAELQRFYEQYF. The V call is TRBV6-4, the J call TRBJ2-7; D gene ambiguous. This CDR3 has 15 residues. Per the germline V gene, CDR1 is MRHNA and CDR2 is SNTAGT. The V and J ends lost 4 bases and 3 bases respectively, with 16 bases between them.

CDR3 residues: CSARDIHQTSGGPQETQYF. The CDR3 coding sequence is TGCAGTGCTAGAGATATACACCAGACTAGCGGGGGACCCCAAGAGACCCAGTACTTC. The rearrangement joins TRBV20-1 to TRBJ2-5; 12 nucleotides align to TRBD2. The V segment lost 0 bases and the J segment 1 base; nucleotides outside the gene matches: 12. This CDR3 spans 19 amino acids. Germline V gene data show CDR1 as DFQATT and CDR2 as SNEGSKA (reference sequence).

Many counts were recorded for this clonotype. V usage is TRBV6-2 or TRBV6-3 and J usage is TRBJ2-7, with unresolved D. Germline-derived CDR1 and CDR2 are MNHEY and SVGEGT. Trimming pared 2 bases from V and 1 base from J, leaving 6 bases between. This CDR3 region has 13 residues. CDR3 region: CASSYGMSYEQYF. CDR3 in DNA: TGTGCCAGCAGTTACGGGATGTCCTACGAGCAGTACTTC.

This clonotype was detected many times. The CDR3 region is CASRNLSTSEPFF. The CDR3 DNA sequence: TGTGCCAGCAGAAATCTTTCGACTAGCGAACCGTTCTTC. The chain uses TRBV12-3 or TRBV12-4 and TRBJ2-1, with 8 positions matching TRBD2. With V trimmed by 6 bases and J by 15 bases, 13 bases remained unmatched. The CDR3 has 13 residues.

This clonotype was seen a few times. This rearrangement joins TRBV5-1 to TRBJ2-3, with D perhaps being TRBD1 or TRBD2 (6 bases each). Germline CDR1 reads SGHRS; CDR2 reads YFSETQ. The CDR3 runs to 16 residues. V was clipped by 0 bases and J by 2 bases, with 13 bases between them. CDR3 DNA sequence: TGCGCCAGCAGCTTGGATCCGGGGGCCGACACAGATACGCAGTATTTT. Translating it yields CASSLDPGADTDTQYF.

This clonotype was picked up many times. The chain has TRBV6-2 or TRBV6-3 and TRBJ1-2; possibly TRBD1 for D (5 bases). The CDR3 has 13 residues. Trimming took 2 bases from V and 2 from J, leaving 6 bases between them. The V gene's germline CDR1 is MNHEY and CDR2 SVGEGT. CDR3 DNA: TGTGCCAGCAGTTACCGGGACAACTATGGCTACACCTTC. Translating gives CASSYRDNYGYTF.

V and J are TRBV7-2 and TRBJ2-1; TRBD2 agrees at 10 bases. The CDR3 spans 14 residues. Germline CDR1 reads SGHTA; CDR2 reads FQGNSA. Unmatched junction bases numbered 0, after V lost 7 bases and J lost 0 bases. CDR3 sequence (DNA): TGTGCCAGCAAGCGGGGGGGCTCCTACAATGAGCAGTTCTTC. It specifies CASKRGGSYNEQFF.

V is TRBV9 and J is TRBJ2-4; D is unclear. This CDR3 region has 16 residues. V lost 4 bases and J lost 1, with 15 bases in between. Per the germline V gene, CDR1 is SGDLS and CDR2 is YYNGEE. The CDR3 bases are TGTGCCAGCAGCCTCGACTCCACTTGGGCCAAAAACATTCAGTACTTC. Protein sequence: CASSLDSTWAKNIQYF.

This clonotype has just a few counts. V usage is TRBV15 and J usage is TRBJ2-5; D possibly corresponds to TRBD1 (6 bases). V lost 8 bases and J lost 2, with 12 bases in between. CDR1 LNHNV and CDR2 YYDKDF come from the germline V gene (reference sequence). This CDR3 comprises 13 residues. CDR3 amino acids: CATGLTGQETQYF. CDR3 nucleotides: TGTGCCACCGGCCTAACAGGGCAAGAGACCCAGTACTTC.

This clonotype has only a few counts. Here the CDR3 reads CASSYSGPGISPQHF. Written as DNA, the CDR3 is TGTGCCAGCAGTTACTCCGGACCGGGAATCAGCCCCCAGCATTTT. The chain joins TRBV6-5 to TRBJ1-5; D not certain. The germline V gene has CDR1 MNHEY and CDR2 SVGAGI. The CDR3 runs to 15 residues. The ends were cut back, 0 bases at V and 10 bases at J, with 16 bases in the middle.

The chain links TRBV20-1 to TRBJ2-4, with D tentatively TRBD1 or TRBD2 (5 bases each). There are 13 residues in the CDR3. CDR1 DFQATT and CDR2 SNEGSKA come from the germline V gene (reference sequence). V lost 6 bases, J lost 5 bases, and 14 bases lay in between. As DNA, the CDR3 is TGCAGTGCGTGCTACGTGGGGGAAAACATTCAGTACTTC. Protein: CSACYVGENIQYF.

The CDR3 DNA follows: TGCGCCAGCAGCCAAGGGGGGAGGGGGAGTGGCTACACCTTC. Translation: CASSQGGRGSGYTF. The chain uses TRBV4-3 and TRBJ1-2; D may be TRBD1 (6 bases). V gave up 1 base and J gave up 7 bases, with 13 bases separating them. The CDR3 covers 14 residues. Germline CDR1 is LGHNA and CDR2 is YSLEER.

There are a few counts of this clonotype. The chain recombines TRBV3-1 with TRBJ1-1; no clear D gene. The length of the CDR3 is 13 residues. CDR1 LGHDT and CDR2 YNNKEL come from the germline V gene (reference sequence). The ends were cut back, 4 bases at V and 7 bases at J, with 13 bases in the middle. In nucleotides, the CDR3 is TGTGCCAGCAGCCCGGGTCAACCCCTTGAAGCTTTCTTT. Its translation is CASSPGQPLEAFF.

This clonotype was found a few times. This sequence joins TRBV4-1 and TRBJ2-2; unclear D gene. Per the germline V gene, CDR1 is MGHRA and CDR2 is YSYEKL. The CDR3 loop spans 13 amino acids. Deletions cut 2 bases from V and 3 bases from J, with 4 bases between. CDR3 DNA: TGCGCCAGCAGCCAAAGTTACACCGGGGAGCTGTTTTTT. It is translated as CASSQSYTGELFF.

The sample holds a few counts of this clonotype. The V and J genes are TRBV5-1 and TRBJ2-3; TRBD2 matches 9 bases. Germline trimming cut 2 bases from V and 2 bases from J; bases unmatched to any gene: 9. CDR3 length: 17 residues. The germline CDR1 and CDR2 sequences are SGHRS and YFSETQ. CDR3 protein: CASSLGLAGVYTDTQYF. CDR3 nucleotides: TGCGCCAGCAGCTTAGGGTTAGCGGGAGTGTACACAGATACGCAGTATTTT.

The rearrangement uses TRBV6-1 and TRBJ2-1; D may correspond to TRBD1 or TRBD2 (6 bases each). This CDR3 has 16 residues. V gave up 7 bases and J gave up 9 bases, with 25 bases separating them. Germline V gene lookup returns CDR1 MNHNS and CDR2 SASEGT. Here the CDR3 reads CASNGGGGWRFGEQFF. In DNA, the CDR3 is TGTGCCAGCAACGGAGGGGGAGGTTGGCGCTTCGGTGAGCAGTTCTTC.